The 27 T cell receptor beta chains below come from one sample, sequenced in a study of shared clonotypes between healthy human individuals. Sequencing used immunoSEQ multiplex PCR; TCRdb keeps in-frame clones, though not all of them. The sample has 2 million or so clones, roughly 96% seen once; the top ten hold 0.13%. The sequenced sample consisted of naive CD4+ T cells sorted from blood. Specified subset: CD45RA+ positively selected. These receptors all stem from a man between 18 and 35 years old in good health.

This chain links TRBV28 with TRBJ2-7, with 7 bases identical to TRBD1. This CDR3 has 15 residues. The V gene's germline CDR1 is MDHEN and CDR2 SYDVKM. With 3 bases clipped from V and 2 bases from J, the junction kept 7 bases outside the gene matches. CDR3 amino acids: CASSFPRGITYEQYF. CDR3 nucleotide sequence: TGTGCCAGCAGTTTCCCCAGGGGGATAACCTACGAGCAGTACTTC. Variable domain in full (rest from reference TRBV28 and TRBJ2-7): DVKVTQSSRYLVKRTGEKVFLECVQDMDHENMFWYRQDPGLGLRLIYFSYDVKMKEKGDIPEGYSVSREKKERFSLILESASTNQTSMYLCASSFPRGITYEQYFGPGTRLTVT.

The rearrangement uses TRBV6-1 and TRBJ2-3, with 10 positions matching TRBD2. The CDR3 contains 16 residues. V lost 0 bases and J lost 10; bases outside the gene matches: 10. The germline V gene has CDR1 MNHNS and CDR2 SASEGT. Here the CDR3 DNA reads TGTGCCAGCAGTGAAGCGCCCCATGCTAGCGGGGGACCGCAGTATTTT. This encodes CASSEAPHASGGPQYF.

About this clone: This may be a read error: a much more frequent sequence differs by one nucleotide. The same CDR3 can be traced to other DNA sequences in this sample. CDR3 DNA: TGTGCCAGCAGCTTGGTTAGCAATCAGCCCCAGCATTTT. Its protein is CASSLVSNQPQHF. The chain employs TRBV7-9 and TRBJ1-5; no clear D gene. Germline V CDR1 and CDR2: SEHNR, FQNEAQ (reference sequence). The V end was cut by 3 bases, the J end by 0 bases, with 3 bases between. The CDR3 contains 13 residues.

The rearrangement uses TRBV6-6 and TRBJ2-7, with TRBD1 identical over 9 bases. V lost 6 bases and J lost 2; bases outside the gene matches: 8. The germline V gene encodes CDR1 MNHNY and CDR2 SVGAGI (reference sequence). The CDR3 totals 15 residues. This chain's CDR3 is CASRPPGQGTYEQYF. CDR3 nucleotide sequence: TGTGCCAGCAGGCCTCCGGGACAGGGTACCTACGAGCAGTACTTC.

The CDR3 protein is CASSLESSPLHF. The CDR3 DNA follows: TGTGCCAGCTCACTTGAAAGTTCACCCCTCCACTTT. The chain employs TRBV18 and TRBJ1-6, with D uncertain. The V gene's germline CDR1 is KGHSH and CDR2 LQKENI. V was trimmed by 4 bases and J by 9 bases, leaving 7 bases between them. The CDR3 is 12 residues long.

The V call is TRBV25-1, the J call TRBJ1-2, with 9 bases lining up with TRBD1. The CDR3 consists of 13 residues. Losses at the gene ends were 6 bases for V and 6 bases for J; bases not matched to a gene: 5. Germline values: CDR1 MGHDK, CDR2 SYGVNS. The CDR3 here is CASRDRGIHGYTF. The CDR3 DNA reads TGTGCCAGCAGGGACAGGGGAATCCATGGCTACACCTTC.

V gene TRBV7-9 combines with J gene TRBJ2-5; either TRBD1 or TRBD2 may fit D (6 bases each). The CDR3 spans 19 residues. Trimming removed 1 base from V and 5 bases from J, with 26 bases in between. In germline, CDR1 is SEHNR, CDR2 FQNEAQ (reference sequence). CDR3 sequence (DNA): TGTGCCAGCAGCTTAGGATTATACGACGGGGGCCCCGGTTCGGAGACCCAGTACTTC. The encoded protein is CASSLGLYDGGPGSETQYF.

The CDR3 spells CASSLYLGLETQYF. The CDR3 DNA reads as TGTGCCAGCAGCTTGTACTTGGGGCTTGAGACCCAGTACTTC. The V and J genes are TRBV2 and TRBJ2-5; D is perhaps TRBD1 (5 bases). The V and J ends lost 6 bases and 5 bases respectively, with 16 bases between them. The CDR3 totals 14 residues. Germline V gives CDR1 SNHLY, CDR2 FYNNEI.

The CDR3 sequence is CASSPGVQGESSGNTIYF. The CDR3 DNA follows: TGTGCCAGCTCCCCTGGAGTCCAGGGTGAGTCCTCTGGAAACACCATATATTTT. V is TRBV18 and J is TRBJ1-3; a weak D match, TRBD1 (5 bases). Trimming shortened V by 6 bases and J by 0 bases, and 21 bases separated the two germline ends. The germline V gene encodes CDR1 KGHSH and CDR2 LQKENI. The CDR3 is 18 residues long.

The V call is TRBV2, the J call TRBJ2-6; no reliable D call. V lost 6 bases and J lost 0, with 21 bases in between. CDR1 is SNHLY and CDR2 is FYNNEI in the germline V gene. CDR3 size: 19 residues. This CDR3 reads CASSGRATPIRSGANVLTF. CDR3 DNA sequence: TGTGCCAGCAGCGGTCGGGCGACCCCCATTCGCTCTGGGGCCAACGTCCTGACTTTC.

The J gene is TRBJ1-2, the V gene TRBV23-1, with 10 bases lining up with TRBD1. TRBV23-1 is an ORF, with its function uncertain. The CDR3 has 14 amino acids. V was pared by 7 bases and J by 3 bases, with 5 bases of the junction left unmatched. CDR3 nucleotide sequence: TGCGCCAGCAATCGACAGGGGGCTGACTATGGCTACACCTTC. Its translation is CASNRQGADYGYTF.

This rearrangement joins TRBV7-2 to TRBJ1-2, with D possibly being TRBD1 (5 bases). Germline CDR1 is SGHTA and CDR2 is FQGNSA. V lost 4 bases and J 5 bases, leaving 14 bases between the germline ends. The CDR3 spans 14 residues. This CDR3 reads CASSSQGPLYGYTF. The DNA of the CDR3 is TGTGCCAGCAGCTCTCAGGGTCCCCTATATGGCTACACCTTC.

This clone was seen once. This sequence joins TRBV25-1 and TRBJ2-7, with 10 bases fitting TRBD2. Germline CDR1 is MGHDK and CDR2 is SYGVNS. Losses at the gene ends were 6 bases for V and 4 bases for J; bases not matched to a gene: 6. The CDR3 is made up of 14 amino acids. The CDR3 spells CASSRASGSYEQYF. The CDR3, as DNA: TGTGCCAGCAGCAGGGCTAGCGGGAGTTACGAGCAGTACTTC.

V and J are TRBV11-2 and TRBJ2-7; D gene ambiguous. The CDR3 loop spans 13 amino acids. The ends were cut back, 5 bases at V and 2 bases at J, with 10 bases in the middle. Germline loops: CDR1 SGHAT, CDR2 FQNNGV. The CDR3 sequence: CASSPDTTYEQYF. The CDR3 bases are TGTGCCAGCAGCCCAGACACAACCTACGAGCAGTACTTC.

The V and J genes are TRBV9 and TRBJ2-7; D gene uncertain. The CDR3 is 14 amino acids. V was clipped by 0 bases and J by 5 bases, with 12 bases between them. Germline V gene data show CDR1 as SGDLS and CDR2 as YYNGEE. CDR3 coding DNA: TGTGCCAGCAGCGTAGGGCGCCTGGACCACGAGCAGTACTTC. Translated, it gives CASSVGRLDHEQYF.

The chain is built from TRBV2 and TRBJ1-3; 11 positions agree with TRBD1. This CDR3 comprises 14 residues. Germline V gene sequence: CDR1 SNHLY, CDR2 FYNNEI. V lost 4 bases to trimming and J lost 8 bases; unmatched junction nucleotides: 4. The CDR3 loop is CASSGDRGRHTIYF. CDR3 sequence (DNA): TGTGCCAGCAGTGGGGACAGGGGGAGACACACCATATATTTT.

The CDR3 loop reads CASSVSPTGTPHGTDTQYF. The DNA of the CDR3 is TGTGCCAGCAGCGTTTCCCCAACCGGGACCCCCCACGGCACAGATACGCAGTATTTT. This chain joins TRBV9 and TRBJ2-3, with D perhaps being TRBD1 or TRBD2 (5 bases each). The CDR3 sequence is 19 residues long. CDR1 and CDR2 (germline): SGDLS, YYNGEE. Trimming left V 2 bases short and J 1 base short, with 23 bases between.

This chain uses TRBV10-2 with TRBJ2-2, with D possibly matching TRBD1 (5 bases). Trimming cost V 8 bases and J 0 bases, with 10 bases left between them. CDR1 and CDR2 (germline): WSHSY, SAAADI. CDR3 length: 14 residues. The CDR3 region has the DNA TGCGCCAGCTTTCAGGGAACGAACACCGGGGAGCTGTTTTTT. Residues: CASFQGTNTGELFF.

V usage is TRBV29-1 and J usage is TRBJ2-5; D possibly corresponds to TRBD1 (5 bases). V was pared by 2 bases and J by 4 bases, with 11 bases between. Germline CDR1 reads SQVTM; CDR2 reads ANQGSEA. The CDR3 runs 13 residues. The CDR3 DNA reads TGCAGCGTTGAAAAGGGGATGACAGAGACCCAGTACTTC. Translated: CSVEKGMTETQYF.

This clone appeared a single time. The genes are TRBV11-2 and TRBJ2-7; 7 nucleotides match TRBD1. V dropped 3 bases and J dropped 2; count of bases not matched to a gene: 4. The CDR3 contains 14 residues. Germline values: CDR1 SGHAT, CDR2 FQNNGV. The CDR3 DNA reads TGTGCCAGCAGCTTGGACAGGATAACCTACGAGCAGTACTTC. Translated: CASSLDRITYEQYF.

The V gene is TRBV9, the J gene TRBJ1-3; 12 positions match TRBD1. Germline CDR1 reads SGDLS; CDR2 reads YYNGEE. The CDR3 sequence is 19 residues long. V gave up 4 bases and J gave up 2 bases; unmatched junction bases: 13. The CDR3 coding sequence is TGTGCCAGCAGCCCCGGGGACAGGGGGCGAACCGAAGCTGGAAACACCATATATTTT. Translating gives CASSPGDRGRTEAGNTIYF.

This clone is a singleton in its sample. The V call is TRBV19, the J call TRBJ2-5; weak D call: TRBD1 (5 bases). The CDR3 covers 13 residues. Germline V gene sequence: CDR1 LNHDA, CDR2 SQIVND (reference sequence). The V and J ends lost 5 bases and 5 bases respectively, with 12 bases between them. The CDR3 is CASSDAGLETQYF. The CDR3 nucleotides are TGTGCCAGTAGTGATGCAGGGCTGGAGACCCAGTACTTC.

The rearrangement uses TRBV28 and TRBJ1-5, with D possibly matching TRBD1 (6 bases). The germline CDR1 and CDR2 sequences are MDHEN and SYDVKM. This CDR3 region has 15 residues. Deletions cut 7 bases from V and 4 bases from J, with 17 bases between. The CDR3 spells CASTIIPGVNQPQHF. The CDR3, as DNA: TGTGCCAGCACCATCATCCCAGGGGTAAATCAGCCCCAGCATTTT.

The V call is TRBV2, the J call TRBJ1-2, with unresolved D. Per the germline V gene, CDR1 is SNHLY and CDR2 is FYNNEI. Trimming shortened V by 6 bases and J by 4 bases, and 12 bases separated the two germline ends. CDR3 length: 13 amino acids. The CDR3 region is CASREQGLYGYTF. CDR3 sequence (DNA): TGTGCCAGCAGGGAACAAGGACTCTATGGCTACACCTTC. Full variable domain (outside the CDR3, taken from reference TRBV2 and TRBJ1-2): EPEVTQTPSHQVTQMGQEVILRCVPISNHLYFYWYRQILGQKVEFLVSFYNNEISEKSEIFDDQFSVERPDGSNFTLKIRSTKLEDSAMYFCASREQGLYGYTFGSGTRLTVV.

The rearrangement joins TRBV7-8 to TRBJ1-5, with 7 bases identical to TRBD1. Germline CDR1 and CDR2: SGHVS and FQNEAQ. The V segment lost 5 bases and the J segment 11 bases; nucleotides outside the gene matches: 6. This CDR3 has 12 amino acids. CDR3 amino acids: CASSVGQGAQHF. The CDR3 bases are TGTGCCAGCAGCGTAGGTCAGGGGGCCCAGCATTTT.

Note on this clone: This same CDR3 is encoded by further DNA sequences in the sample. The chain has TRBV30 and TRBJ2-7; D not resolved. Germline V gives CDR1 GTSNPN, CDR2 SVGIG (reference sequence). The CDR3 contains 11 residues. The V and J ends lost 3 bases and 3 bases respectively, with 6 bases between them. DNA of the CDR3: TGTGCCTGGAGAAATAGCTACGAGCAGTACTTC. Protein product: CAWRNSYEQYF.

The rearrangement links TRBV18 to TRBJ1-5; D is unclear. With 9 bases removed from V and 2 bases from J, the gap between germline ends came to 8 bases. CDR1 is KGHSH and CDR2 is LQKENI in the germline V gene. The CDR3 covers 12 residues. The CDR3 DNA follows: TGTGCCAGTCGGTCCGGCAATCAGCCCCAGCATTTT. Translating gives CASRSGNQPQHF.